These T cell receptor beta chains were read from a single sample in a study of cytomegalovirus exposure and HLA in healthy donors. The protocol was immunoSEQ multiplex PCR, while the TCRdb copy is restricted to in-frame clones and leaves out a portion. The sample holds about 150,000 clones; roughly nine tenths are singletons and the top ten take about 0.7%. Sequencing was done on a sample of PBMCs. Receptors originate from a man aged 18 to 29 in good health and CMV-seronegative. The conserved cysteine and the conserved F or W are not part of the CDR3 here. Not all rows give a size; the values are once, few, many and, for expanded clones, a class.

clone_size v_call cdr3_aa
once TRBV29-1 SVSGVRGRVRETQY
NA TRBV5-6 ASSPTVAGGFADTQY
NA TRBV30 AWSVAGGRTDTQY
NA TRBV4-3 ASSPKPMGHGEKLF
once TRBV4-3 ASSQANTGTGDHTEAF
NA TRBV18 ASSPYETGGNTEAF
few TRBV19 ASSIFVSDTQY
NA TRBV5-5 ASSLEGAVNYGYT
NA TRBV28 ASSRQDVDTEAF
once TRBV11-3 ASSSDWPRGEQF
NA TRBV18 ASSLEESYEQY
NA TRBV10-3 AISESSGGADTQY
NA TRBV4-3 ASSQDHRASQPQH
NA TRBV10-3 AISGSMTGENQPQH
once TRBV6-6 ASSYSRGGPQETQY
NA TRBV7-9 ASSLAHGGSYEQY
NA TRBV19 ASSITAGQETQY
NA TRBV11-2 ASSSYPQGGKNIQY
NA TRBV14 ASSPSTGLSTGELF
NA TRBV2 ARMREQTLNTEAF
NA TRBV19 ASSIGSDSTDTQY
NA TRBV19 ASSNVGLAGSTDTQY
NA TRBV6-6 ASSYSDRGNGYT
few TRBV30 AWSLGFATNEKLF
NA TRBV11-3 ASSPGQRETQY
once TRBV6-5 ASSYSKVAGGGEQF
NA TRBV7-9 ASSSNRGLNTEAF
NA TRBV2 ASSSGTGGAGELF
NA TRBV30 AWRAKQSSYNEQF
once TRBV10-3 AISEWGQINYGYT
NA TRBV9 ASSAQGDYGYT
NA TRBV7-2 ASSLAGAIGELF
NA TRBV4-3 ASSQDPQGAYNEQF
few TRBV5-1 ASGPTGPGELF
NA TRBV5-6 ASSPDRGLQETQY